This TCR beta chain was found in a study of T cells in Graves' hyperthyroidism and ophthalmopathy. Study results and limitations: Most clonotypes expanded in the thyroid (above 0.001) were also present in blood. Ophthalmopathy was distinguished from stable hyperthyroidism by 13 V-J signatures.

The CDR3 sequence is 15 residues long. Trimming took off 3 bases at V and 0 bases at J, with 9 bases between the two ends. Per the germline V gene, CDR1 is SNHLY and CDR2 is FYNNEI. Amplification yielded TCR beta CDR3 regions, with RNA transcripts as the source. HTBI primers were the set used in a first-round RT-PCR of the TCR CDR3. One entry per CDR3 protein, called by TCRdb with MiXCR from the multiplex PCR reads. The table includes under 350,000 distinct CDR3 sequences, around 20% detected once. As to this clonotype: What it binds is unknown.

The source material was blood. The receptor was isolated from a woman aged 50 to 65 with Graves' hyperthyroidism. The V call is TRBV2, the J call TRBJ1-3; D is unclear. CDR3 in DNA: TGTGCCAGCAGTGACATAGATTACTCTGGAAACACCATATATTTT. It is translated as CASSDIDYSGNTIYF.